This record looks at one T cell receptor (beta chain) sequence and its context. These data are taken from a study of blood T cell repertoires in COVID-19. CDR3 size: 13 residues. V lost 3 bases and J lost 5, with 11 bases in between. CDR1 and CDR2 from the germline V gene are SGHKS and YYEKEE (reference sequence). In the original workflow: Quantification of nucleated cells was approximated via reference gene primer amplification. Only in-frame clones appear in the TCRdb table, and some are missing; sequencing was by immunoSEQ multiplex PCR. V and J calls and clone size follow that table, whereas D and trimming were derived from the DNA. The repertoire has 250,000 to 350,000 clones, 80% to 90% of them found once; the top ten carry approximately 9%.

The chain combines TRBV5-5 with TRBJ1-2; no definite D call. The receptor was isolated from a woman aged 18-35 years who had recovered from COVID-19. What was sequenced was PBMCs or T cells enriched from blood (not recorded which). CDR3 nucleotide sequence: TGTGCCAGCAGCTACCGTTTCGGGTATGGCTACACCTTC. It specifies CASSYRFGYGYTF.